This T cell receptor (beta chain) is drawn from a study of blood T cells in healthy people across ages. In the study overall: Capturing about one barcoded beta molecule per two T cells was achieved by template switching.

A sample-barcoded 5' primer and a J-beta primer mix were used in a second PCR of about 7 to 12 cycles. TCRdb called the 5' RACE reads again in MiXCR, with one record for every CDR3 protein. The table records around 1,500,000 distinct CDR3 sequences, roughly 40% of them present only once. V lost 2 bases, J lost 4 bases, and 4 bases stayed unmatched. Looked up from germline, CDR1 is SGHRS and CDR2 is YFSETQ. CDR3 length equals 15 residues. The clonotype was recovered from a woman under 30 in good health. Sequences were obtained from blood. V and J are TRBV5-1 and TRBJ2-2; TRBD1 aligns across 8 bases. As DNA, the CDR3 is TGCGCCAGCAGCTTTTTTGACAGGGGCACCGGGGAGCTGTTTTTT. Amino acid sequence: CASSFFDRGTGELFF.